This section outlines one T cell receptor (beta chain) sequence together with its context. TCRdb reprocessed the 5' RACE reads and keeps a single row for each CDR3 protein, giving no DNA. Found here are some 390,000 distinct CDR3 sequences; the top ten clones hold about 10%. The data originate from a study of T cells expressing NK-cell markers. CDR1 SGHDT and CDR2 YYEEEE come from the germline V gene. There are 15 residues in the CDR3. The TCR sequence derives from a woman aged 45-59 years in good health. This rearrangement joins TRBV5-6 to TRBJ2-1; as DNA is missing, the TRBD2 call by TCRdb cannot be tested. Sequencing was done on a sample of blood T cells: a sorted CD56 or NKG2C T cell subset, CD4+ or CD8+ T cells, or bulk PBMC T cells (not recorded which). The CDR3 here is CASRLLAGAPHEQFF.